Listed here are 22 T cell receptor beta chains from one sample, sequenced in a study of shared clonotypes between healthy human individuals (dated by TCRdb to about 2020). The library was obtained by the immunoSEQ multiplex PCR assay. TCRdb provides this immuneACCESS table in a form limited to in-frame rearrangements. Some clones are lacking; in checked studies, under half of them reflect an unresolved V gene, and why the rest are absent is not known. The sample table shows around 530,000 clones, and around 81% are seen once. The biggest ten clones account for around 11% of the sample. Sample: PBMCs. The receptors were sampled from a woman in her thirties or forties in good health. Some clones in this sample may be carry-over from other donors' samples.

The rearrangement uses TRBV5-1 and TRBJ2-3; 7 bases agree with TRBD2. Trimming at V came to 2 bases and at J to 0 bases, leaving 6 bases not matched to a gene. CDR1 and CDR2 from the germline V gene are SGHRS and YFSETQ. The CDR3 extends over 16 amino acids. The CDR3 spells CASSFSSGTSTDTQYF. The CDR3 nucleotides read TGCGCCAGCAGCTTCTCAAGCGGGACGAGCACAGATACGCAGTATTTT.

This clone was observed many times. This sequence joins TRBV28 and TRBJ1-1, with D possibly being TRBD1 (5 bases). The ends were cut back, 8 bases at V and 0 bases at J, with 16 bases in the middle. The germline V gene has CDR1 MDHEN and CDR2 SYDVKM. The length of the CDR3 is 15 residues. CDR3 DNA: TGTGCCAGCCTTGAGCCCGGACACCTGAACACTGAAGCTTTCTTT. It is translated as CASLEPGHLNTEAFF.

This rearrangement joins TRBV7-2 to TRBJ2-3; 7 bases are a match to TRBD2. The CDR3 covers 14 residues. After removal of 3 bases from V and 6 bases from J, the junction contained 6 bases not matched to a gene. Per the germline V gene, CDR1 is SGHTA and CDR2 is FQGNSA. The CDR3 loop is CASSFSGLVDTQYF. CDR3 DNA sequence: TGTGCCAGCAGCTTTAGCGGACTAGTTGATACGCAGTATTTT. The complete variable domain, with remaining parts taken from reference TRBV7-2 and TRBJ2-3, reads GAGVSQSPSNKVTEKGKDVELRCDPISGHTALYWYRQSLGQGLEFLIYFQGNSAPDKSGLPSDRFSAERTGGSVSTLTIQRTQQEDSAVYLCASSFSGLVDTQYFGPGTRLTVL.

The rearrangement uses TRBV18 and TRBJ2-3; TRBD1 is a possible D gene (5 bases). Germline V gene lookup returns CDR1 KGHSH and CDR2 LQKENI. This CDR3 comprises 15 residues. The V end was cut by 3 bases, the J end by 2 bases, with 12 bases between. The CDR3 sequence is CASSPGQIPTDTQYF. The CDR3 DNA sequence: TGTGCCAGCTCACCGGGGCAGATACCCACAGATACGCAGTATTTT.

The chain links TRBV28 to TRBJ2-3; TRBD2 matches at 8 bases. The CDR3 totals 14 residues. Germline values: CDR1 MDHEN, CDR2 SYDVKM. Losses at the gene ends were 6 bases for V and 8 bases for J; bases not matched to a gene: 10. In DNA form, the CDR3 reads TGTGCCAGCAGGTTACTAGCGGACTGGAGTACGCAGTATTTT. Encoded protein: CASRLLADWSTQYF.

Remarks on this clone: With a much larger clone just one base away, this may be a read error. The same CDR3 can be traced to other DNA sequences in this sample. The genes are TRBV25-1 and TRBJ1-4; TRBD1 aligns across 7 bases. This CDR3 has 14 residues. Germline V CDR1 and CDR2: MGHDK, SYGVNS. In DNA form, the CDR3 reads TGTGCCAGCAGTACAGGGGTAACTAACGAAAAACTGTTTTTT. This translates into CASSTGVTNEKLFF.

The sample holds a few counts of this clone. The chain joins TRBV4-2 to TRBJ1-2; D gene uncertain. Trimming removed 0 bases at V and 1 base at J, with 9 bases between. The CDR3 runs 15 residues. In germline, CDR1 is LGHNA, CDR2 YNFKEQ. For the CDR3, the DNA is TGTGCCAGCAGCCAAGAAGATGAGCTTAACTATGGCTACACCTTC. Amino acid sequence: CASSQEDELNYGYTF.

In this sample, this clone turned up once. One junction end disagrees with the germline gene, perhaps due to a read error. Other DNA sequences in the same sample also yield this CDR3. The rearrangement uses TRBV4-2 and TRBJ1-5; D is undetermined. The germline V gene encodes CDR1 LGHNA and CDR2 YNFKEQ. The CDR3 sequence is 13 residues long. This CDR3 reads CASSQGMDQPQHF. For the CDR3, the DNA is TGTGCTAGCAGCCAAGGGATGGATCAGCCCCAGCATTTT.

This clone was found many times. This CDR3 is also generated by other DNA sequences in the sample. This chain connects TRBV18 to TRBJ2-1; TRBD2 is a possible D gene (5 bases). Between the trimmed V and J ends, which lost 3 bases and 10 bases, there was a span of 10 bases. From germline, CDR1 is KGHSH and CDR2 LQKENI. There are 12 residues in the CDR3. This CDR3 is CASSPGRGEQFF. CDR3 sequence (DNA): TGTGCCAGCTCACCTGGTCGGGGAGAGCAGTTCTTC.

In the case of this clone: The junction differs from germline at one of its ends, possibly a read error. The gene calls are TRBV28 and TRBJ1-5; D call uncertain. The germline CDR1 and CDR2 sequences are MDHEN and SYDVKM. This CDR3 contains 12 residues. The CDR3 spells CTSSRLAQPQHF. The CDR3 nucleotides read TGTACCAGCAGCCGGTTGGCGCAGCCCCAGCATTTT.

To note about this clone: A read error may account for a junction end that differs from germline. The gene calls are TRBV30 and TRBJ2-7; TRBD2 matches 8 bases. The CDR3 spans 12 residues. Per the germline V gene, CDR1 is GTSNPN and CDR2 is SVGIG (reference sequence). The CDR3 reads CAWSVQGTRKTF. The CDR3 bases are TGTGCCTGGAGTGTACAAGGGACTAGGAAAACATTC. The variable domain in full, with the rest retrieved from reference TRBV30 and TRBJ2-7, is SQTIHQWPATLVQPVGSPLSLECTVEGTSNPNLYWYRQAAGRGLQLLFYSVGIGQISSEVPQNLSASRPQDRQFILSSKKLLLSDSGFYLCAWSVQGTRKTFGPGTRLTVT.

This rearrangement joins TRBV7-3 to TRBJ1-1, with D unresolved. Between the trimmed V and J ends, which lost 1 base and 8 bases, there was a span of 11 bases. Germline-derived CDR1 and CDR2 are SGHTA and FQGTGA. This CDR3 contains 13 residues. The CDR3 protein is CASSLKRAGEAFF. The CDR3 DNA follows: TGTGCCAGCAGCTTAAAGAGGGCCGGGGAAGCTTTCTTT.

V usage is TRBV5-1 and J usage is TRBJ2-5, with 8 bases identical to TRBD1. The CDR3 loop spans 15 amino acids. CDR1 and CDR2 (germline): SGHRS, YFSETQ. Unmatched junction bases numbered 9, after V lost 4 bases and J lost 4 bases. CDR3 sequence (DNA): TGCGCCAGCAGCCCCCAGGGGGCGGTAGGAGAGACCCAGTACTTC. Translating it yields CASSPQGAVGETQYF.

The rearrangement joins TRBV5-5 to TRBJ2-3; no reliable D call. Trimming removed 0 bases from V and 2 bases from J, with 7 bases in between. The CDR3 length is 14 residues. Germline loops: CDR1 SGHKS, CDR2 YYEKEE (reference sequence). CDR3 residues: CASSLEQITDTQYF. In DNA, the CDR3 is TGTGCCAGCAGCTTGGAACAGATCACAGATACGCAGTATTTT.

This rearrangement joins TRBV2 to TRBJ2-5, with D perhaps TRBD2 (6 bases). The DNA end lines up better with TRBJ2-7; the J call may be wrong. CDR1 and CDR2 from the germline V gene are SNHLY and FYNNEI. This CDR3 spans 12 amino acids. The CDR3 is CATQRGSYEQYF. For the CDR3, the DNA is TGTGCCACTCAACGGGGGTCCTACGAGCAGTACTTC.

This chain connects TRBV15 to TRBJ1-1; D is undetermined. The germline V gene encodes CDR1 LNHNV and CDR2 YYDKDF (reference sequence). This CDR3 spans 13 amino acids. The V end was cut by 1 base, the J end by 5 bases, with 8 bases between. The CDR3 DNA reads as TGTGCCACCAGCAGAGCGAGGGATACTGAAGCTTTCTTT. It encodes CATSRARDTEAFF. The variable domain in full, with the rest retrieved from reference TRBV15 and TRBJ1-1, is DAMVIQNPRYQVTQFGKPVTLSCSQTLNHNVMYWYQQKSSQAPKLLFHYYDKDFNNEADTPDNFQSRRPNTSFCFLDIRSPGLGDTAMYLCATSRARDTEAFFGQGTRLTVV.

This rearrangement joins TRBV30 to TRBJ2-7; no firm D call. The CDR3 is 12 residues long. CDR1 is GTSNPN, CDR2 SVGIG, per germline (reference sequence). Trimming cost V 3 bases and J 2 bases, with 8 bases left between them. CDR3 protein: CAWRGPAYEQYF. CDR3 in DNA: TGTGCCTGGAGAGGGCCCGCCTACGAGCAGTACTTC.

This clone appeared many times. This chain joins TRBV6-5 and TRBJ2-1; D is unresolved. V was cut by 2 bases and J by 9 bases, with 14 bases left in between. The germline CDR1 and CDR2 sequences are MNHEY and SVGAGI. CDR3 size: 14 residues. The CDR3, as DNA: TGTGCCAGCAGTTACGGAACTATCGTCGGTGAGCAGTTCTTC. It is translated as CASSYGTIVGEQFF.

V is TRBV7-2 and J is TRBJ2-5; D remains ambiguous. Germline V gene sequence: CDR1 SGHTA, CDR2 FQGNSA. The CDR3 has 13 residues. Trimming removed 5 bases from V and 5 bases from J, with 12 bases in between. This chain's CDR3 is CASSLEPHETQYF. In nucleotides, the CDR3 is TGTGCCAGCAGCCTGGAACCACACGAGACCCAGTACTTC.

There are a few counts of this clone. DNA for the CDR3: TGTGCCAGCAGCTTGCTTGGACTAGCGGGAGGTCAAGAGACCCAGTACTTC. Protein sequence: CASSLLGLAGGQETQYF. The chain joins TRBV5-4 to TRBJ2-5; 14 bases fit TRBD2. The ends lost 1 base at V and 2 bases at J; junction bases unmatched: 4. The CDR3 consists of 17 residues. Germline V gene lookup returns CDR1 SGHNT and CDR2 YYREEE (reference sequence).

Turning to this clone: A much more abundant neighbour one base away suggests this may be a read error. The chain joins TRBV10-3 to TRBJ1-1; TRBD1 is a possible D gene (6 bases). V was clipped by 0 bases and J by 6 bases, with 14 bases between them. CDR1 is ENHRY, CDR2 SYGVKD, per germline. This CDR3 spans 15 amino acids. The CDR3 is CAISESRAGAAEAFF. In DNA form, the CDR3 reads TGTGCCATCAGTGAGTCTAGGGCAGGGGCGGCTGAAGCTTTCTTT.

The chain has TRBV29-1 and TRBJ2-1, with 9 bases that match TRBD1. The length of the CDR3 is 14 residues. Germline trimming cut 4 bases from V and 0 bases from J; bases unmatched to any gene: 1. Germline CDR1 SQVTM, CDR2 ANQGSEA. Here the CDR3 reads CSVAGQGSYNEQFF. CDR3 DNA sequence: TGCAGCGTTGCGGGACAGGGCTCCTACAATGAGCAGTTCTTC.